This TCR beta chain was recorded in a study of blood T cell repertoires in COVID-19 (dated by TCRdb to the early 2020s). Background for the entire study: The collaborator samples originated in the United States, Italy and Spain and spanned the acute and convalescent phases of COVID-19. HLA class I and class II types, where available, came from metadata supplied by the sample provider rather than from assay-based typing. The sample metadata nearly always contained a de-identified subject ID, COVID-19 status, age in years and sex. The dataset comprised deeply sampled blood TCRbeta repertoires from subjects exposed to, actively infected with, or recovered from COVID-19. The repertoires were released in a freely available public database meant as a resource for research on the immune response to SARS-CoV-2. The prospective study material was composed of cDNA or gDNA derived from T cells, B-cell-depleted T cells, or PBMCs. The samples were drawn from the first 160 participants of the ongoing ImmuneRACE study and from under 1,500 subjects provided by 6 global collaborators.

TCRbeta CDR3 regions were amplified from genomic DNA by means of the immunoSEQ Assay, a bias-controlled multiplex PCR. The authors' analysis ran thus. The number of nucleated cells in each sample was estimated by amplification of reference gene primers within the assay. To quantify the absolute abundance of each unique TCRbeta CDR3 rearrangement, sequence reads were collapsed and filtered. For each sample, productive Simpson clonality was calculated as the square root of Simpson's diversity index over productive rearrangements. In its TCRdb copy, this immuneACCESS table keeps in-frame sequences only and misses some clones. Where compared with another copy, unresolved V genes explain less than half of these, and the others have no known cause. V, J and clone size derive from that table, while D and trimming were established from the DNA sequence. Within this sample are just over 150,000 clones, with roughly 80% of them counted one time only. Around 7% of the sample goes to the ten largest clones.

At one collaborating source in Seattle, patients were enrolled during active infection and were followed longitudinally through the course of disease. Each collaborating institution followed its own protocols to collect whole blood in K2EDTA tubes. For TCRbeta analysis, collaborators shipped samples in one of three forms: frozen whole blood, isolated PBMCs, or DNA extracted from either of those sample types. Results the study describes overall, beyond this receptor: How much clinical and demographic metadata was included differed by source and by participant, and the metadata was provided uncurated.

Comment on this clone: Its antigen is currently not known. No per-base quality is available; no much larger clone lies one base away.

Taken from cysteine to phenylalanine, the CDR3 has 14 residues. The sequence is cut down to CDR3 DNA, 42 bases in frame from base 1. At the junction V is shortened by 6 bases and J by 1 base; bases outside the gene matches: 5. The germline V gene gives CDR1 as SNHLY and CDR2 as FYNNEI. The clonotype originates from a woman aged 40 to 50 with COVID-19, enrolled during active disease. The rearranged segments are TRBV2 and TRBJ2-7, and TRBD2 aligns with 8 junction nucleotides. Sequenced input: peripheral blood. The CDR3 loop reads CASRSSGTSYEQYF. In nucleotides, the sequence is TGTGCCAGCAGGAGTAGCGGGACGTCCTACGAGCAGTACTTC.